This T cell receptor (beta chain) was captured in a study of T and B cells in COVID-19 patients. Study-wide context: Median age was about 35 years in the recovered cohort and around 67 years in the active-infection cohort. Critical illness requiring mechanical ventilation or extracorporeal membrane oxygenation affected about 65% of the 20 active-infection patients.

From blood, about 240-550 ng of genomic DNA served as TRB template. As regards this clonotype: The antigen remains unidentified.

General study results and limits: No sequencing was yet done of CD4+, regulatory or CD8+ subsets, or of SARS-CoV-2-responsive or tetramer+ sorted cells.

Multiplex PCR with BIOMED2 TRB-A/B primer pools amplified TRB rearrangements. TCRdb used MiXCR to reprocess the multiplex PCR reads, holding one entry per CDR3 protein. The sample includes approximately 17,000 distinct CDR3 sequences, approximately 26% of them seen just once. The sequence was collected from a human donor who had recovered from COVID-19. Sequenced material: blood.

CDR3 nucleotide sequence: TGTGCCAGCAGTTTAGGACAGGTTGACTATGGCTACACCTTC. Residues: CASSLGQVDYGYTF. This chain links TRBV12-3 or TRBV12-4 with TRBJ1-2, with D possibly matching TRBD1 (6 bases). V gave up 1 base and J gave up 3 bases, with 9 bases separating them. The CDR3 totals 14 residues.